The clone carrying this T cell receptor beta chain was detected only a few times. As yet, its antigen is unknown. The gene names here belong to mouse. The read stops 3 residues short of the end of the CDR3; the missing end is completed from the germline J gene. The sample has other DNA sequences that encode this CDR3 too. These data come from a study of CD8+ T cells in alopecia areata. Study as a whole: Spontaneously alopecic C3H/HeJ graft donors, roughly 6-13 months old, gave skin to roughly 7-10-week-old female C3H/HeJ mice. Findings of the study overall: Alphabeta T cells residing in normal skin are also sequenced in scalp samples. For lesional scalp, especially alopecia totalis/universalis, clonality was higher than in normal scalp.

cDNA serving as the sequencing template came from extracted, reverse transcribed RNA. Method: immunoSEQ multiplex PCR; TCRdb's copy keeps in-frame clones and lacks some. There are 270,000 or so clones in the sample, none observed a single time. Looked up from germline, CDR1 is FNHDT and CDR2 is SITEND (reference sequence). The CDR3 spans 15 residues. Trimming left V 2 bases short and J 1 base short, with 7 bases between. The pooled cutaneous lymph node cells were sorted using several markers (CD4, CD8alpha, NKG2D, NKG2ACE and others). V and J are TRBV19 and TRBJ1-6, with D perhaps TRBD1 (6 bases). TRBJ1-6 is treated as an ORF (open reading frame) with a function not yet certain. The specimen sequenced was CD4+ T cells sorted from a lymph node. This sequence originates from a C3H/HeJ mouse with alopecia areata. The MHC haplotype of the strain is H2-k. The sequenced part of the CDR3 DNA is TGTGCCAGCAGTATCAGGGGCTCCTATAATTCGCCC. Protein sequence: CASSIRGSYNSP. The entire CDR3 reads CASSIRGSYNSPLYF.